This T cell receptor (beta chain) was observed in a study of T cell responses to AZD1222 COVID-19 vaccine. Sequencing used immunoSEQ multiplex PCR; TCRdb keeps in-frame clones, though not all of them. Here the sample spans 100,000 to 150,000 clones, roughly nine tenths being singletons. Whole-study findings and limits: There were vaccine-associated CD4 TCRs across spike, dominant at 160-218 and 743-854. It was only after the peak T cell response that any repertoires were sampled. The study found Spike-specific TCR breadth and depth rose after two AZD1222 doses.

Concerning this clone: Its target is unknown.

Sequencing was performed on peripheral blood, taken on day 0 of AZD1222 vaccination. This receptor was taken from an adult in good health.

CDR3 sequence: CASGLQGGNQPQHF. DNA of the CDR3: TGTGCTAGTGGCTTACAGGGCGGCAATCAGCCCCAGCATTTT. The chain has TRBV12-5 and TRBJ1-5; tentative D call: TRBD1 (6 bases). Germline CDR1 is LGHNT and CDR2 is FRNRAP. Trimming took 6 bases from V and 2 from J, leaving 11 bases between them. This CDR3 has 14 residues.